Here is one T cell receptor beta chain with its context. The entry originates in a study of blood T cell repertoires in COVID-19. About the research overall: From the United States, Italy and Spain came samples of acute and convalescent COVID-19. The analysed material was cDNA or gDNA that came from T cells, B-cell-depleted T cells, or PBMCs.

This table comes from immunoSEQ multiplex PCR, and its TCRdb copy is limited to in-frame clones, with some not included. The sample gives approximately 150,000 clones, roughly 90% of which show up once; under 4.5% is in the top ten. What was sequenced was peripheral blood. The receptor was derived from a woman aged 70-85 years with acute or convalescent COVID-19.

The CDR3 DNA reads TGTGCCAGCAGCCTGCTCAGGGGCTACGAGCAGTACTTC. Translating it yields CASSLLRGYEQYF. This chain connects TRBV14 to TRBJ2-7; weak D call: TRBD1 (6 bases). The germline gives CDR1 SGHDN, CDR2 FVKESK. The V gene lost 4 bases and the J gene lost 3 bases, with 10 bases spanning the gap. This CDR3 contains 13 residues.